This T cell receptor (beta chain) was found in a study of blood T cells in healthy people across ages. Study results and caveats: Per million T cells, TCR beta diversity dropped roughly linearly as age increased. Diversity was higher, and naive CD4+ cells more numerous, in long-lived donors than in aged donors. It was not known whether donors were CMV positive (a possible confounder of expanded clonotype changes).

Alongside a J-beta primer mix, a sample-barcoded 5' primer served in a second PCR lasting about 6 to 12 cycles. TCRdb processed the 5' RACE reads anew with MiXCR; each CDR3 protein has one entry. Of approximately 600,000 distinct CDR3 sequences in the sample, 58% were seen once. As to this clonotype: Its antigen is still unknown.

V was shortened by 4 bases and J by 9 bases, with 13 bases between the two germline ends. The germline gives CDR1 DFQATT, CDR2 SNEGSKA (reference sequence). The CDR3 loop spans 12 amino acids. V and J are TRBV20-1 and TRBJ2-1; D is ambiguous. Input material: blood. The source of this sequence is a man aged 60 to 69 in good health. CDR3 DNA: TGCAGTGCTATAGGCTTAATCTTTGAGCAGTTCTTC. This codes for CSAIGLIFEQFF.